This T cell receptor (beta chain) stems from a study of OX40 agonist ivuxolimab in advanced cancers. Study at large: Those treated in dose escalation had hepatocellular carcinoma, melanoma, renal cell cancer or head and neck cancer. Prior anti-PD-1, anti-PD-L1 or anti-CTLA-4 therapy was allowed; 35% to 40% had some. General study points: Some nonresponders likewise displayed low normalized T-cell clonal expansion. Relatively little clonal expansion, among the lowest observed, appeared in partial responders at 0.1-3.0 mg/kg.

About this clone itself: The antigen is not known.

Per the germline V gene, CDR1 is MRHNA and CDR2 is SNTAGT. Deletions cut 2 bases from V and 7 bases from J, with 0 bases between. The length of the CDR3 is 9 residues. Repertoires were generated with immunoSEQ multiplex PCR, while TCRdb's copy carries only in-frame clones and drops some. The sample yields fewer than 25,000 clones, over 80% seen once. V gene TRBV6-4 combines with J gene TRBJ2-7; D gene unclear. The sequencing used CD4+ or CD8+ T cells sorted from blood, collected in a trial of the OX40 agonist ivuxolimab. The receptor was derived from an adult with an advanced solid tumor such as melanoma, head and neck, liver or kidney cancer. The CDR3 sequence: CASSDEQYF. The CDR3 DNA follows: TGTGCCAGCAGTGACGAGCAGTACTTC.